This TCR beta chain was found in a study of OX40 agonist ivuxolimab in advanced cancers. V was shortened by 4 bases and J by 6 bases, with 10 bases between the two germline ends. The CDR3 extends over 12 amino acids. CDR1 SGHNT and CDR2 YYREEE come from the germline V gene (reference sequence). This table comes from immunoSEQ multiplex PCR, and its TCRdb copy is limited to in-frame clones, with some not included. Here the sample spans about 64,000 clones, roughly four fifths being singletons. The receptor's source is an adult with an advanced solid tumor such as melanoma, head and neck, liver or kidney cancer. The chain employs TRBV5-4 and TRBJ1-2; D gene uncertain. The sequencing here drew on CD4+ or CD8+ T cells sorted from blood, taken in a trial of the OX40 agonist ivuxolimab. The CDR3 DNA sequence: TGTGCCAGCAGCCCTGGGGTCGATGGCTACACCTTC. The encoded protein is CASSPGVDGYTF.